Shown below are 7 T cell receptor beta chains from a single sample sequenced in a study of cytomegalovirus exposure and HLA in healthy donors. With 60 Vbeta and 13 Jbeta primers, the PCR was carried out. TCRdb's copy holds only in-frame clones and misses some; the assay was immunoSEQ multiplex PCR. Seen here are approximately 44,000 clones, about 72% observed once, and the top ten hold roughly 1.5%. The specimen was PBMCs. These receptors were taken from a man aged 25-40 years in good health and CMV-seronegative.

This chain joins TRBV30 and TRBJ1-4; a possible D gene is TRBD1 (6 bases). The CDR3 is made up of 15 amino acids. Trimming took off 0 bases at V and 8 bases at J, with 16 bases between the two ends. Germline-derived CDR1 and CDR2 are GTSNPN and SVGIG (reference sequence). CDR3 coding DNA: TGTGCCTGGAGTGTACTGGCAGGGGTTAGGGAAAAACTGTTTTTT. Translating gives CAWSVLAGVREKLFF.

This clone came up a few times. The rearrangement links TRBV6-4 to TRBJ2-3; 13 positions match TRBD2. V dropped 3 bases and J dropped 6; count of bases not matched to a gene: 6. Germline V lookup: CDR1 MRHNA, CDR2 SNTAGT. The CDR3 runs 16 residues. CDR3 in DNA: TGTGCCAGCAGTGATGGACTAGCGGGAGAGGGGGATACGCAGTATTTT. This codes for CASSDGLAGEGDTQYF.

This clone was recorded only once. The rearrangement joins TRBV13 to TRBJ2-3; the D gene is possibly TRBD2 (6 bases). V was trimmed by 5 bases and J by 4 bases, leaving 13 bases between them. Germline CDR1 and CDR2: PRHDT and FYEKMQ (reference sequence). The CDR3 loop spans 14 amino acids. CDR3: CASSRGTQSDTQYF. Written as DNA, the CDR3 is TGTGCCAGCAGCCGTGGGACTCAGTCAGATACGCAGTATTTT.

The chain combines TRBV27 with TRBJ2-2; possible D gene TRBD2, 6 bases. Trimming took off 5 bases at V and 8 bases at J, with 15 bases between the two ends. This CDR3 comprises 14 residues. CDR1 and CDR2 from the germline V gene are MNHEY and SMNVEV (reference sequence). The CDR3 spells CASSTAVRGGELFF. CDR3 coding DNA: TGTGCCAGCAGTACAGCCGTACGGGGGGGGGAGCTGTTTTTT.

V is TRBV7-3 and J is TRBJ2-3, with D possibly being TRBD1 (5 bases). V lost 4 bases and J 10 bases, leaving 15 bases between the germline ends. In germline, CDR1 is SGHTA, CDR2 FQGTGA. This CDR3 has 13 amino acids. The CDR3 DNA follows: TGTGCCAGCAGCTCAGGGCACCGAGGCTCGCAGTATTTT. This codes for CASSSGHRGSQYF.

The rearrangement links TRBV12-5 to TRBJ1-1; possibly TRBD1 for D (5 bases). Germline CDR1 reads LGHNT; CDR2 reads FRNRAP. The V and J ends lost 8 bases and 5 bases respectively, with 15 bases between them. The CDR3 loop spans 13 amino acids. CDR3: CASFGEGRTEAFF. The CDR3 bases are TGTGCTAGTTTTGGGGAGGGGAGGACTGAAGCTTTCTTT.

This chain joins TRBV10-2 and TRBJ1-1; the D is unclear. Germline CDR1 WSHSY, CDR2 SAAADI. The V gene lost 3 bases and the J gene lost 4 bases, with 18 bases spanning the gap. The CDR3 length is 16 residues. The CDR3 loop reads CASSDQRPPGSTEAFF. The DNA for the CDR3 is TGCGCCAGCAGTGATCAGCGACCCCCTGGTTCCACTGAAGCTTTCTTT.